This TCR beta chain was found in a study of T cells in Graves' hyperthyroidism and ophthalmopathy. TCR beta CDR3 regions were amplified from RNA transcripts. During a first-round RT-PCR of the TCR CDR3, the HTBI primer set was used. TCRdb re-derived calls from the multiplex PCR reads in MiXCR, one entry per CDR3 protein. The top ten hold roughly 15% of the sample, which has about 400,000 distinct CDR3 sequences, 15% to 19% seen once. Graves' hyperthyroidism qualified as stable when ophthalmopathy did not progress within 18 months. Orbital computed tomography, thyroid ultrasound, serum thyroxine and TRAb, and clinical symptoms together informed the diagnoses. Germline V gene sequence: CDR1 SQVTM, CDR2 ANQGSEA. V dropped 7 bases and J dropped 3; count of bases not matched to a gene: 12. The CDR3 has 15 amino acids. Only a few counts were recorded for this clonotype. Its antigen is not identified. Notes on the study in general: Within blood appeared most thyroid clonotypes that had expanded above 0.001.

The source of this sequence is a woman younger than 30 with Graves' hyperthyroidism. The sequencing input was blood. The chain joins TRBV29-1 to TRBJ2-5; 9 nucleotides match TRBD1. CDR3 bases: TGCAGCGGGGATTTCTTCCGGGACAGGGAAGAGACCCAGTACTTC. Translating gives CSGDFFRDREETQYF. The full variable domain, in which reference TRBV29-1 and TRBJ2-5 provide the parts outside the CDR3, is SAVISQKPSRDICQRGTSLTIQCQVDSQVTMMFWYRQQPGQSLTLIATANQGSEATYESGFVIDKFPISRPNLTFSTLTVSNMSPEDSSIYLCSGDFFRDREETQYFGPGTRLLVL.